A single sample gave rise to the 14 T cell receptor beta chains below, sequenced in a study of shared clonotypes between healthy human individuals. The protocol was immunoSEQ multiplex PCR, while the TCRdb copy is restricted to in-frame clones and leaves out a portion. Seen here are 400,000 to 600,000 clones, approximately 95% observed once, and the top ten hold 0.05% to 0.08%. The sequencing input was naive CD4+ T cells sorted from blood. Subset defined: CD45RA+ positively selected. The source of these receptors is a woman aged 25 to 39 in good health.

V gene TRBV27 combines with J gene TRBJ2-7, with 8 nucleotides matching TRBD1. The CDR3 consists of 14 residues. Germline-derived CDR1 and CDR2 are MNHEY and SMNVEV (reference sequence). V lost 5 bases to trimming and J lost 3 bases; unmatched junction nucleotides: 6. The CDR3 sequence is CASSDQTGDYEQYF. CDR3 coding DNA: TGTGCCAGCAGTGACCAGACAGGGGACTACGAGCAGTACTTC.

The chain combines TRBV7-2 with TRBJ2-2; D tentatively fits TRBD1 or TRBD2 (5 bases each). The V gene lost 3 bases and the J gene lost 0 bases, with 11 bases spanning the gap. Germline CDR1 and CDR2: SGHTA and FQGNSA. The CDR3 runs 16 residues. This CDR3 reads CASSFWGSSNTGELFF. In nucleotides, the CDR3 is TGTGCCAGCAGCTTTTGGGGGAGTTCGAACACCGGGGAGCTGTTTTTT.

In the case of this clone: Other nucleotide sequences in the sample specify the same CDR3. The chain couples TRBV18 to TRBJ2-1, with D unresolved. Trimming pared 1 base from V and 10 bases from J, leaving 5 bases between. Germline-derived CDR1 and CDR2 are KGHSH and LQKENI. This CDR3 comprises 11 residues. CDR3 sequence: CASSPLDEQFF. In nucleotides, the CDR3 is TGTGCCAGCTCACCACTCGACGAGCAGTTCTTC.

The chain combines TRBV21-1 with TRBJ2-3; whether TRBD2, the table's D call, matches the DNA was not checked. TRBV21-1 has pseudogene status. This CDR3 is built from 16 residues. The CDR3: CASYRSTYRGTDTQYF. CDR3 nucleotides: TGTGCCAGCTACCGTTCAACTTATCGGGGGACAGATACGCAGTATTTT.

This chain uses TRBV27 with TRBJ2-7; 11 bases map to TRBD1. Germline CDR1 is MNHEY and CDR2 is SMNVEV (reference sequence). V gave up 0 bases and J gave up 0 bases; unmatched junction bases: 7. The CDR3 runs 18 residues. CDR3 in amino acids: CASSLSFPGQGVSYEQYF. CDR3 coding DNA: TGTGCCAGCAGTTTATCTTTCCCGGGACAGGGGGTCTCCTACGAGCAGTACTTC.

The rearrangement links TRBV7-2 to TRBJ2-5; TRBD2 matches 7 bases. The CDR3 runs 16 residues. The germline gives CDR1 SGHTA, CDR2 FQGNSA. With V trimmed by 5 bases and J by 3 bases, 12 bases remained unmatched. The CDR3 DNA follows: TGTGCCAGCAGCCGACGTGGGGGGAGGGCTAAAGAGACCCAGTACTTC. Encoded protein: CASSRRGGRAKETQYF.

The chain recombines TRBV6-6 with TRBJ1-3; possible D gene TRBD1, 5 bases. V lost 0 bases and J lost 3, with 12 bases in between. The CDR3 is made up of 16 amino acids. CDR1 MNHNY and CDR2 SVGAGI come from the germline V gene (reference sequence). The CDR3 spells CASSYSRGSYGNTIYF. The CDR3 region has the DNA TGTGCCAGCAGTTACTCGCGGGGGAGTTATGGAAACACCATATATTTT.

The CDR3 reads CASSRGASGNQETQYF. CDR3 DNA sequence: TGTGCCAGCAGTCGAGGAGCTAGCGGGAATCAAGAGACCCAGTACTTC. This chain connects TRBV5-4 to TRBJ2-5; 9 positions agree with TRBD2. Per the germline V gene, CDR1 is SGHNT and CDR2 is YYREEE (reference sequence). The CDR3 is 16 residues long. With 5 bases clipped from V and 2 bases from J, the junction kept 10 bases outside the gene matches. Using reference TRBV5-4 and TRBJ2-5 for the parts outside the CDR3, the full variable domain is ETGVTQSPTHLIKTRGQQVTLRCSSQSGHNTVSWYQQALGQGPQFIFQYYREEENGRGNFPPRFSGLQFPNYSSELNVNALELDDSALYLCASSRGASGNQETQYFGPGTRLLVL.

The rearrangement uses TRBV4-1 and TRBJ1-5, with 8 nucleotides matching TRBD1. The trim removed 1 base at V and 4 bases at J, leaving 18 bases unmatched. Per germline, CDR1 MGHRA and CDR2 YSYEKL. The CDR3 runs 20 residues. CDR3 sequence (DNA): TGCGCCAGCAGCCAAGGCCCCATTGGGGACAGGCTCTGGCGGAATCAGCCCCAGCATTTT. Its protein product is CASSQGPIGDRLWRNQPQHF.

V usage is TRBV25-1 and J usage is TRBJ2-7; TRBD1 matches at 8 bases. The CDR3 loop spans 15 amino acids. V lost 8 bases, J lost 8 bases, and 17 bases stayed unmatched. Germline V CDR1 and CDR2: MGHDK, SYGVNS. The CDR3 DNA reads as TGTGCCAGCTCCCAGTACGGGCAGGGGGACAGGAAGCAGTACTTC. Protein product: CASSQYGQGDRKQYF.

The chain is built from TRBV29-1 and TRBJ1-2, with D perhaps matching TRBD1 (6 bases). The ends were cut back, 0 bases at V and 11 bases at J, with 13 bases in the middle. The CDR3 spans 12 residues. CDR1 and CDR2 from the germline V gene are SQVTM and ANQGSEA. The DNA of the CDR3 is TGCAGCGTTGAAGATCCGGGGGGCAGGTACACCTTC. Its protein product is CSVEDPGGRYTF.

This rearrangement joins TRBV13 to TRBJ1-2; 9 nucleotides match TRBD1. Germline V gene sequence: CDR1 PRHDT, CDR2 FYEKMQ (reference sequence). V shed 5 bases, J shed 5 bases, and the junction held 6 bases outside the gene matches. CDR3 length: 14 residues. CDR3 nucleotide sequence: TGTGCCAGCAGCATAATAGGGACAGGGTATGGCTACACCTTC. Translation: CASSIIGTGYGYTF.

The chain links TRBV9 to TRBJ1-1; TRBD1 is a possible D gene (5 bases). V lost 2 bases and J 1 base, leaving 15 bases between the germline ends. The CDR3 spans 16 residues. CDR1 and CDR2 from the germline V gene are SGDLS and YYNGEE. CDR3 in amino acids: CASSVGQRGTNTEAFF. The CDR3 DNA is TGTGCCAGCAGCGTGGGTCAGCGGGGGACGAACACTGAAGCTTTCTTT.

J is TRBJ2-3 and V is TRBV9, with D uncertain. The germline V gene encodes CDR1 SGDLS and CDR2 YYNGEE. V was pared by 4 bases and J by 3 bases, with 18 bases between. The CDR3 is 16 residues long. The CDR3 DNA follows: TGTGCCAGCAGCTTCCAGCCCGAGATTTGGACAGATACGCAGTATTTT. Translating it yields CASSFQPEIWTDTQYF.